The clone carrying this T cell receptor (beta chain) occurred many times. The data originate from a study of T cells in Graves' hyperthyroidism and ophthalmopathy. This CDR3 has 19 residues. In germline, CDR1 is SGHTA, CDR2 FQGNSA. The V and J ends lost 2 bases and 0 bases respectively, with 20 bases between them. TCR beta CDR3 region amplification was performed from RNA transcripts. First-round RT-PCR targeting the TCR CDR3 was performed with the HTBI primer set. TCRdb re-called the multiplex PCR reads with MiXCR, one entry per CDR3 protein. The table has around 690,000 distinct CDR3 sequences, 15% to 20% seen once.

The chain has TRBV7-2 and TRBJ2-1, with D maybe TRBD2 (5 bases). The TCR comes from a middle-aged man with Graves' hyperthyroidism. Sequenced input: blood. CDR3 sequence reads: CASSLLMVSGPSSYNEQFF. In DNA, the CDR3 is TGTGCCAGCAGCTTACTGATGGTCAGCGGACCGAGCTCCTACAATGAGCAGTTCTTC.